This T cell receptor (beta chain) emerged from a study of shared clonotypes between healthy human individuals. Study summary: Three plates each covered CD4 naive and memory; CD8 naive two, CD8 memory one.

Per germline, CDR1 MDHEN and CDR2 SYDVKM. V dropped 5 bases and J dropped 0; count of bases not matched to a gene: 14. The CDR3 is made up of 19 amino acids. Measured with immunoSEQ multiplex PCR; TCRdb has only the in-frame clones, and not every one. The profile shows roughly 500,000 clones, less than 96% of them singletons. Of note for this clone: The antigen is unknown.

The donor population consisted of healthy HIV-negative adults with no recent acute infections or vaccinations. Study-level results: Memory subsets had estimated richness that was generally smaller than that of naive subsets. Non-shared clonotypes displayed generation probabilities falling below those of clonotypes present in all four donors.

Sequenced material: naive CD4+ T cells sorted from blood. The sample's subset: CD45RA+ positively selected. The origin of this receptor is a young woman in good health. The rearrangement uses TRBV28 and TRBJ1-5; 9 bases agree with TRBD1. CDR3 sequence: CASSPTGGIPIYSNQPQHF. CDR3 bases: TGTGCCAGCAGTCCGACAGGGGGGATCCCCATTTATAGCAATCAGCCCCAGCATTTT.